One sample yielded the 7 T cell receptor beta chains listed below, sequenced in a study of identical twins. TCRdb independently ran MiXCR on the 5' RACE reads; one entry per CDR3 protein. The table shows 750,000 to 950,000 distinct CDR3 sequences, with 12% occurring only once. These data also formed part of another study, on yellow fever vaccine responses in identical twins.

The specimen sequenced was PBMCs. The source of these receptors is a woman younger than 30 in good health.

The table lists this clonotype with a few counts. The rearrangement joins TRBV19 to TRBJ2-7; 9 bases match TRBD1. CDR3 length: 15 residues. Germline loops: CDR1 LNHDA, CDR2 SQIVND (reference sequence). V shed 6 bases and J 4 bases; nucleotides not matched to a gene: 10. The CDR3 is CASRKQGQGSYEQYF. CDR3 nucleotide sequence: TGTGCCAGTAGAAAACAAGGACAGGGGAGTTACGAGCAGTACTTC.

This clonotype was found a few times. The J gene is TRBJ2-2, the V gene TRBV5-1, with 12 bases lining up with TRBD2. V was pared by 0 bases and J by 7 bases, with 4 bases of the junction left unmatched. Germline V CDR1 and CDR2: SGHRS, YFSETQ. The CDR3 spans 16 residues. CDR3: CASSLGTSGTVGELFF. The CDR3 DNA is TGCGCCAGCAGCTTGGGGACTAGCGGGACGGTCGGGGAGCTGTTTTTT.

The chain recombines TRBV5-1 with TRBJ2-5; D is undetermined. From germline, CDR1 is SGHRS and CDR2 YFSETQ. The length of the CDR3 is 12 residues. V lost 7 bases to trimming and J lost 5 bases, with 12 bases between them. Here the CDR3 reads CASRIGSETQYF. The CDR3 DNA follows: TGCGCCAGCCGGATAGGATCGGAGACCCAGTACTTC.

CDR3 sequence reads: CASSFMSGQGVGSPLHF. In DNA, the CDR3 is TGTGCCAGCAGTTTCATGTCGGGACAGGGGGTTGGTTCACCCCTCCACTTT. The chain joins TRBV27 to TRBJ1-6; 11 bases agree with TRBD1. The CDR3 runs to 17 residues. V gave up 3 bases and J gave up 9 bases; unmatched junction bases: 10. Germline V gene lookup returns CDR1 MNHEY and CDR2 SMNVEV (reference sequence).

The chain links TRBV5-1 to TRBJ2-1; 11 nucleotides match TRBD2. The J segment lost 2 bases and the V segment lost 2 bases, leaving 6 bases of the junction unmatched. This CDR3 spans 17 amino acids. Germline CDR1 reads SGHRS; CDR2 reads YFSETQ. In nucleotides, the CDR3 is TGCGCCAGCAGCTTAACACTACTAGCGGGGGCCTACAATGAGCAGTTCTTC. Amino acid sequence: CASSLTLLAGAYNEQFF.

This clonotype appeared a few times. The chain carries TRBV6-5 and TRBJ1-6; unclear D gene. The V end was cut by 0 bases, the J end by 7 bases, with 10 bases between. The germline gives CDR1 MNHEY, CDR2 SVGAGI. The CDR3 sequence is 15 residues long. CDR3 sequence reads: CASSYSTVPNSPLHF. In DNA form, the CDR3 reads TGTGCCAGCAGTTACTCGACCGTGCCGAATTCACCCCTCCACTTT.

The gene calls are TRBV27 and TRBJ2-5, with D maybe TRBD2 (5 bases). This CDR3 spans 13 amino acids. V shed 6 bases and J shed 2 bases, with 10 bases lying between them. Germline V gives CDR1 MNHEY, CDR2 SMNVEV (reference sequence). The CDR3 DNA reads TGTGCCAGCAGGACGCGGGTACAAGAGACCCAGTACTTC. As protein: CASRTRVQETQYF.